Below, 15 T cell receptor beta chains from the same sample are listed, as sequenced in a study of human CD8 memory T cell subsets. Libraries of TCR beta chains were produced by 5' RACE (UMI-labeled). TCRdb reprocessed the 5' RACE reads and stores each CDR3 protein as one record, lacking DNA. The sample's table shows some 9,000 distinct CDR3 sequences. The sequenced sample consisted of CD8+ T cells from PBMCs. Receptor source: a human donor in good health.

CDR3 loop: CASSQELAGASTGELFF. The chain combines TRBV4-1 with TRBJ2-2; absent DNA, TCRdb's TRBD1 call cannot be checked. Germline loops: CDR1 MGHRA, CDR2 YSYEKL. The CDR3 loop spans 17 amino acids.

V is TRBV24-1 and J is TRBJ2-1; TCRdb's D call, TRBD2, is unchecked because there is no DNA. The CDR3 contains 19 residues. Germline values: CDR1 KGHDR, CDR2 SFDVKD. The CDR3 sequence: CATSTPGTSGFGQAHEQFF.

The chain is built from TRBV23-1 and TRBJ2-1. TRBV23-1 is an open reading frame, and its role is uncertain. This CDR3 has 16 amino acids. This CDR3 reads CASSPSKGSSYNEQFF.

This rearrangement joins TRBV20-1 to TRBJ2-7. Per the germline V gene, CDR1 is DFQATT and CDR2 is SNEGSKA (reference sequence). The CDR3 totals 16 residues. Here the CDR3 reads CSARDTLAGYSYEQYF.

The chain employs TRBV28 and TRBJ1-2; TCRdb names TRBD1, which stays unverified in the absence of DNA. The CDR3 loop spans 16 amino acids. Germline V CDR1 and CDR2: MDHEN, SYDVKM. The CDR3 reads CASSFRAGAKIYGYTF.

This rearrangement joins TRBV4-1 to TRBJ2-1; TCRdb calls TRBD2, which cannot be checked without DNA. There are 16 residues in the CDR3. CDR1 is MGHRA, CDR2 YSYEKL, per germline. The CDR3: CASSQDGGRLGNEQFF.

V gene TRBV7-6 combines with J gene TRBJ2-1; TCRdb designates TRBD1, a call that cannot be tested without DNA. Germline CDR1 is SGHVS and CDR2 is FNYEAQ. The CDR3 totals 12 residues. This CDR3 reads CASSPGSNEQFF.

The chain couples TRBV23-1 to TRBJ1-2; lacking DNA, the TRBD1 call made by TCRdb goes unchecked. TRBV23-1 is an open reading frame, and its role is uncertain. The CDR3 is made up of 16 amino acids. CDR3 sequence: CASSQSYTGVESGYTF.

The rearrangement joins TRBV30 to TRBJ2-3; without DNA, the TCRdb call of TRBD2 cannot be checked. CDR1 is GTSNPN and CDR2 is SVGIG in the germline V gene (reference sequence). The CDR3 consists of 15 residues. CDR3 protein: CAGWVLAPSTDTQYF. The full variable domain, with the rest looked up from reference TRBV30 and TRBJ2-3, is SQTIHQWPATLVQPVGSPLSLECTVEGTSNPNLYWYRQAAGRGLQLLFYSVGIGQISSEVPQNLSASRPQDRQFILSSKKLLLSDSGFYLCAGWVLAPSTDTQYFGPGTRLTVL.

The chain is built from TRBV28 and TRBJ2-7; TCRdb names TRBD2, which stays unverified in the absence of DNA. CDR1 and CDR2 from the germline V gene are MDHEN and SYDVKM. The CDR3 sequence is 13 residues long. The CDR3 loop reads CASSLVLGGEQYF. The whole variable domain, filled in from reference TRBV28 and TRBJ2-7, reads DVKVTQSSRYLVKRTGEKVFLECVQDMDHENMFWYRQDPGLGLRLIYFSYDVKMKEKGDIPEGYSVSREKKERFSLILESASTNQTSMYLCASSLVLGGEQYFGPGTRLTVT.

The chain links TRBV28 to TRBJ1-3. Germline loops: CDR1 MDHEN, CDR2 SYDVKM. This CDR3 is built from 15 residues. CDR3 region: CASSFAGGSGNTIYF.

The V call is TRBV7-6, the J call TRBJ2-7; TCRdb names TRBD1, which stays unverified in the absence of DNA. The length of the CDR3 is 16 residues. The V gene's germline CDR1 is SGHVS and CDR2 FNYEAQ. Here the CDR3 reads CASSLRRWTGDNEQYF.

The chain combines TRBV7-9 with TRBJ1-2; the D gene TCRdb calls, TRBD1, cannot be checked with no DNA. CDR1 and CDR2 (germline): SEHNR, FQNEAQ (reference sequence). The CDR3 contains 16 residues. The CDR3: CASSLGPGTGGLGYTF.

The chain is built from TRBV30 and TRBJ2-7. Germline V gives CDR1 GTSNPN, CDR2 SVGIG (reference sequence). The CDR3 is 14 amino acids. CDR3 residues: CAWTTPSNSYEQYF.

The chain couples TRBV9 to TRBJ2-3; as DNA is missing, the TRBD2 call by TCRdb cannot be tested. Germline V gives CDR1 SGDLS, CDR2 YYNGEE. The CDR3 totals 15 residues. CDR3 residues: CASSARGRTIDTQYF.